The 9 T cell receptor beta chains in this list originate from one sample, sequenced in a study of T cells after yellow fever vaccination. TCRdb re-called the 5' RACE reads with MiXCR, one entry per CDR3 protein. The data show 160,000 or so distinct CDR3 sequences, with around 7% seen just once and over 2% held by the top ten. Specimen: CD4+ T cells sorted from PBMCs, collected less than 6 days after the first yellow fever vaccination. The receptors stem from a young man who received the YFV17D yellow fever vaccine.

This clonotype was seen many times. The gene calls are TRBV7-2 and TRBJ1-1; TRBD1 aligns across 7 bases. CDR3 length: 15 residues. The germline CDR1 and CDR2 sequences are SGHTA and FQGNSA. V lost 4 bases and J lost 1; bases outside the gene matches: 6. CDR3 region: CASSSGGTANTEAFF. The CDR3 DNA reads TGTGCCAGCAGCTCGGGAGGGACAGCGAACACTGAAGCTTTCTTT.

This clonotype was recorded a few times. This rearrangement joins TRBV6-1 to TRBJ1-2; D ambiguous. V dropped 8 bases and J dropped 11 bases, with 15 bases sitting between them. The CDR3 is 11 residues long. In germline, CDR1 is MNHNS, CDR2 SASEGT. In DNA, the CDR3 is TGTGCCAGCGCTGAAAACTTGGCGTACACCTTC. It yields the protein CASAENLAYTF.

This chain links TRBV27 with TRBJ2-7; D tentatively reads TRBD1 or TRBD2 (7 bases each). CDR3 length: 16 amino acids. The V gene's germline CDR1 is MNHEY and CDR2 SMNVEV (reference sequence). V gave up 5 bases and J gave up 2 bases, with 19 bases separating them. The CDR3 coding sequence is TGTGCCAGCAGTCCAGGGGGGCGGGGGTCTACCTACGAGCAGTACTTC. This encodes CASSPGGRGSTYEQYF.

The chain combines TRBV6-5 with TRBJ1-5; tentative D call: TRBD1 (6 bases). Germline assignment: CDR1 MNHEY and CDR2 SVGAGI. V was pared by 5 bases and J by 5 bases, with 13 bases between. CDR3 size: 14 residues. The CDR3 DNA sequence: TGTGCCAGCAGTAACCGGGCAGGGGATCAGCCCCAGCATTTT. It translates to CASSNRAGDQPQHF.

This clonotype was detected a few times. V gene TRBV7-9 combines with J gene TRBJ1-3; 7 positions match TRBD1. Germline V gene lookup returns CDR1 SEHNR and CDR2 FQNEAQ (reference sequence). V trimming: 3 bases; J trimming: 0 bases; junction bases outside the gene matches: 5. CDR3 length: 16 residues. CDR3 region: CASSLWGQNSGNTIYF. Here the CDR3 DNA reads TGTGCCAGCAGCTTGTGGGGACAGAACTCTGGAAACACCATATATTTT.

The rearrangement links TRBV5-1 to TRBJ2-2, with D tentatively TRBD1 (5 bases). The CDR3 loop spans 13 amino acids. V lost 1 base and J lost 9, with 10 bases in between. Germline CDR1 SGHRS, CDR2 YFSETQ. The CDR3 protein is CASSLRGERELFF. As DNA, the CDR3 is TGCGCCAGCAGCTTGAGGGGCGAGCGGGAGCTGTTTTTT.

The chain links TRBV27 to TRBJ2-3; 10 nucleotides line up with TRBD2. CDR1 is MNHEY, CDR2 SMNVEV, per germline (reference sequence). The CDR3 is 16 amino acids. The V gene end was trimmed by 5 bases and the J gene end by 4 bases; junction bases not matched to a gene: 9. CDR3 sequence (DNA): TGTGCCAGCAGTCCCCGTGCAGCGGGGGGGTCAGATACGCAGTATTTT. It codes for CASSPRAAGGSDTQYF.

A few counts support this clonotype. The J gene is TRBJ1-5, the V gene TRBV7-2; D not certain. The ends were cut back, 5 bases at V and 0 bases at J, with 11 bases in the middle. Germline-derived CDR1 and CDR2 are SGHTA and FQGNSA. There are 15 residues in the CDR3. CDR3 loop: CASSAWGNSNQPQHF. CDR3 DNA sequence: TGTGCCAGCAGCGCGTGGGGAAATAGCAATCAGCCCCAGCATTTT.

V is TRBV12-3 or TRBV12-4 and J is TRBJ1-1; D remains ambiguous. V lost 5 bases and J lost 10, with 11 bases in between. The CDR3 is 11 amino acids. The DNA of the CDR3 is TGTGCCAGCAGTCAAGGTTGGAGAGCTTTCTTT. Protein sequence: CASSQGWRAFF.